One sample yielded the 11 T cell receptor beta chains listed below, sequenced in a study of beta chain features in type 1 diabetes. Of the isolated RNA, all was reverse transcribed, and so the sequenced material was expressed TCRB transcripts. TCRdb's copy holds only in-frame clones and misses some; the assay was immunoSEQ multiplex PCR. The sample shows approximately 200,000 clones, 9.6% of them seen only once. Sequenced: naive CD4+ T cells from blood. These receptors came from a woman between 18 and 30 years old in good health.

The V gene is TRBV5-6, the J gene TRBJ2-5; tentatively, D is TRBD1 (6 bases). The CDR3 is 14 amino acids. Trimming cost V 1 base and J 4 bases, with 11 bases left between them. CDR1 is SGHDT, CDR2 YYEEEE, per germline. The CDR3 nucleotides read TGTGCCAGCAGCTTGATTGGGGGCCTAGAGACCCAGTACTTC. Translation: CASSLIGGLETQYF.

This chain links TRBV2 with TRBJ1-2; 12 bases are shared with TRBD1. V was clipped by 5 bases and J by 7 bases; unmatched bases: 8. The germline gives CDR1 SNHLY, CDR2 FYNNEI. The CDR3 covers 15 residues. This CDR3 reads CASSFGTGGTGGYTF. For the CDR3, the DNA is TGTGCCAGCAGTTTCGGGACAGGGGGCACGGGTGGCTACACCTTC.

The rearrangement joins TRBV5-4 to TRBJ2-2; the match to TRBD1 covers 9 bases. Germline trimming cut 3 bases from V and 7 bases from J; bases unmatched to any gene: 13. Germline loops: CDR1 SGHNT, CDR2 YYREEE (reference sequence). CDR3 length: 17 residues. CDR3 coding DNA: TGTGCCAGCAGCTCGGTAACCGGGACAGGGAAGGACGGGGAGCTGTTTTTT. Translation gives CASSSVTGTGKDGELFF.

There are a few counts of this clone. The CDR3: CASSQQGASGYTF. CDR3 DNA: TGTGCCAGTAGTCAGCAGGGGGCAAGTGGCTACACCTTC. The rearrangement uses TRBV19 and TRBJ1-2, with TRBD1 identical over 8 bases. The CDR3 covers 13 residues. Unmatched junction bases numbered 6, after V lost 5 bases and J lost 7 bases. Per the germline V gene, CDR1 is LNHDA and CDR2 is SQIVND (reference sequence).

This clone was observed a handful of times. The genes are TRBV5-1 and TRBJ2-3; possibly TRBD2 for D (6 bases). The CDR3 spans 13 residues. Germline CDR1 SGHRS, CDR2 YFSETQ. The V gene lost 3 bases and the J gene lost 2 bases, with 7 bases spanning the gap. Here the CDR3 DNA reads TGCGCCAGCAGCTCGGACTACACAGATACGCAGTATTTT. This gives the protein CASSSDYTDTQYF.

The V and J genes are TRBV5-4 and TRBJ2-5; 10 bases map to TRBD2. Germline V gene lookup returns CDR1 SGHNT and CDR2 YYREEE (reference sequence). V lost 7 bases to trimming and J lost 2 bases; unmatched junction nucleotides: 5. This CDR3 has 14 amino acids. The CDR3 sequence: CASLPSGSQETQYF. The CDR3 DNA reads as TGTGCCAGCCTGCCTAGCGGGAGTCAAGAGACCCAGTACTTC. The full variable domain, with the rest looked up from reference TRBV5-4 and TRBJ2-5, is ETGVTQSPTHLIKTRGQQVTLRCSSQSGHNTVSWYQQALGQGPQFIFQYYREEENGRGNFPPRFSGLQFPNYSSELNVNALELDDSALYLCASLPSGSQETQYFGPGTRLLVL.

This chain connects TRBV6-5 to TRBJ1-1; D call uncertain. This CDR3 contains 13 residues. Germline lookup yields CDR1 MNHEY and CDR2 SVGAGI. Between the trimmed V and J ends, which lost 6 bases and 8 bases, there was a span of 16 bases. The chain's CDR3 is CASSPPGRVEAFF. DNA of the CDR3: TGTGCCAGCAGCCCCCCCGGGAGAGTAGAAGCTTTCTTT.

This clone occurred a few times. This chain connects TRBV28 to TRBJ1-1; no firm D call. The V end was cut by 11 bases, the J end by 3 bases, with 13 bases between. The CDR3 runs to 12 residues. Germline V gene data show CDR1 as MDHEN and CDR2 as SYDVKM. CDR3 DNA: TGTGCCGGAAGTGGAGAGTACACTGAAGCTTTCTTT. It is translated as CAGSGEYTEAFF. Based on the CDR3 plus reference TRBV28 and TRBJ1-1, the full variable domain is DVKVTQSSRYLVKRTGEKVFLECVQDMDHENMFWYRQDPGLGLRLIYFSYDVKMKEKGDIPEGYSVSREKKERFSLILESASTNQTSMYLCAGSGEYTEAFFGQGTRLTVV.

The rearrangement links TRBV29-1 to TRBJ2-1, with D possibly TRBD2 on 6 matching bases. Trimming took off 2 bases at V and 0 bases at J, with 11 bases between the two ends. CDR1 and CDR2 (germline): SQVTM, ANQGSEA. This CDR3 region has 15 residues. CDR3 protein: CSVELLGGSYNEQFF. The CDR3 region has the DNA TGCAGCGTTGAATTGCTGGGGGGCTCCTACAATGAGCAGTTCTTC.

This chain links TRBV9 with TRBJ2-3; D call uncertain. CDR1 SGDLS and CDR2 YYNGEE come from the germline V gene. The CDR3 totals 15 residues. Trimming cost V 0 bases and J 2 bases, with 10 bases left between them. In DNA, the CDR3 is TGTGCCAGCAGCGTAGAAATGAGATACACAGATACGCAGTATTTT. Amino acid sequence: CASSVEMRYTDTQYF.

The chain employs TRBV5-1 and TRBJ2-2; 9 bases agree with TRBD1. Losses at the gene ends were 4 bases for V and 4 bases for J; bases not matched to a gene: 11. Per the germline V gene, CDR1 is SGHRS and CDR2 is YFSETQ. CDR3 size: 17 residues. The CDR3 here is CASSLRWGQGSTGELFF. The DNA for the CDR3 is TGCGCCAGCAGCCTCCGATGGGGACAGGGAAGCACCGGGGAGCTGTTTTTT.